In this sample, the clone carrying this TCR beta chain turned up once. This sample was taken from a study of OX40 agonist ivuxolimab in advanced cancers. About the study: Patients took ivuxolimab, an agonistic anti-OX40 (CD134) antibody.

Drawing of blood for sampling happened at baseline, at cycle 4 day 1, and at cycle 7 day 1. The length of the CDR3 is 14 residues. The germline gives CDR1 MNHNS, CDR2 SASEGT. V lost 6 bases, J lost 5 bases, and 6 bases stayed unmatched. TCRdb's table, derived via immunoSEQ multiplex PCR, lists solely in-frame clones and lacks some. Here the sample spans some 100,000 clones, around 84% being singletons. The clonotype comes from an adult with an advanced solid tumor such as melanoma, head and neck, liver or kidney cancer. This specimen consisted of CD4+ or CD8+ T cells sorted from blood, obtained in a trial of the OX40 agonist ivuxolimab. This chain connects TRBV6-1 to TRBJ2-5, with 10 bases aligning to TRBD1. The CDR3 DNA follows: TGTGCCAGCAGGGGGACAGGGGTGGCGGAGACCCAGTACTTC. Translating it yields CASRGTGVAETQYF.